This record looks at one T cell receptor (beta chain) sequence and its context. Trimming left V 2 bases short and J 6 bases short, with 5 bases between. The CDR3 totals 12 residues. TCR alpha and TCR beta cDNA libraries with sample barcodes and UMIs came from 5'RACE using constant-segment primers. In TCRdb, the 5' RACE reads were re-called with MiXCR into one record per CDR3 protein. The sample shows around 500,000 distinct CDR3 sequences, around a sixth of them seen only once. These data are taken from a study of T-cell memory formation after mild COVID-19. At the level of the study: TCR clusters mostly belonged to single donors.

The sequenced material came from PBMCs or a T cell subset sorted from them (not recorded which). This chain connects TRBV12-3 or TRBV12-4 to TRBJ2-1; D ambiguous. This sequence was found in an adult woman who had mild COVID-19 (a few samples of this study predate the infection). Cell type and time point are not known. CDR3 region: CASSLIVNEQFF. The CDR3, as DNA: TGTGCCAGCAGTTTAATCGTCAATGAGCAGTTCTTC.